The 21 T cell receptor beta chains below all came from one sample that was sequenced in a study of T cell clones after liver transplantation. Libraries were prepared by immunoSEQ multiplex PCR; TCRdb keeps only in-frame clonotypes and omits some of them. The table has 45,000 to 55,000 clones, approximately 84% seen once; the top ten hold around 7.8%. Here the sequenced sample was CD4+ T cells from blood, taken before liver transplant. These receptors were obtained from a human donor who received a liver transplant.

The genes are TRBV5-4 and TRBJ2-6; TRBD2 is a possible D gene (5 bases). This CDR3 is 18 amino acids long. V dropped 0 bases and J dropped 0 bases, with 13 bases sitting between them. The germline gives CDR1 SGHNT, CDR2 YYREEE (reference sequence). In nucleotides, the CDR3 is TGTGCCAGCAGCTTGGCCCCGGGGAGCCTCTCTGGGGCCAACGTCCTGACTTTC. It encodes CASSLAPGSLSGANVLTF. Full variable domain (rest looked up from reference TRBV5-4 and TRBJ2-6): ETGVTQSPTHLIKTRGQQVTLRCSSQSGHNTVSWYQQALGQGPQFIFQYYREEENGRGNFPPRFSGLQFPNYSSELNVNALELDDSALYLCASSLAPGSLSGANVLTFGAGSRLTVL.

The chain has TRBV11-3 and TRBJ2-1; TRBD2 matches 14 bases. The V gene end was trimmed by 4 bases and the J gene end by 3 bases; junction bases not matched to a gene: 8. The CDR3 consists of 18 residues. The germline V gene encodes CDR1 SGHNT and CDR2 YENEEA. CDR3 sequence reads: CASSSRTSGRRSYNEQFF. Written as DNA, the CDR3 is TGTGCCAGCAGCTCCAGGACTAGCGGGAGGAGAAGCTACAATGAGCAGTTCTTC.

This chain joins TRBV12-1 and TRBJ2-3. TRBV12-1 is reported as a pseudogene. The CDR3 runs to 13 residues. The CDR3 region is CASSRTLTDLQYF. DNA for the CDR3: TGTGCCAGCAGCCGGACCCTGACTGACCTGCAGTATTTT.

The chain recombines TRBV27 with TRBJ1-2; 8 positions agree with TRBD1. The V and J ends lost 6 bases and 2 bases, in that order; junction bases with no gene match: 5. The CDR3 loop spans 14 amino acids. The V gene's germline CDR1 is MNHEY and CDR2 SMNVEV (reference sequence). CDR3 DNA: TGTGCCAGCAGGACGACAGGGGCGAACTATGGCTACACCTTC. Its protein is CASRTTGANYGYTF.

The CDR3 loop is CSLGGEALWCFF. As DNA, the CDR3 is TGCAGCCTTGGCGGGGAGGCCCTTTGGTGCTTCTTT. The rearrangement joins TRBV29-1 to TRBJ1-1; D unresolved. The CDR3 totals 12 residues. Between the trimmed V and J ends, which lost 8 bases and 14 bases, there was a span of 24 bases. Germline lookup yields CDR1 SQVTM and CDR2 ANQGSEA.

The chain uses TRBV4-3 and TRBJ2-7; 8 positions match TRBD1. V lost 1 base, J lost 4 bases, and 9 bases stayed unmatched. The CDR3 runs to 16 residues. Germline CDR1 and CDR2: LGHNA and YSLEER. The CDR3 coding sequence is TGCGCCAGCAGCCAAGGTTGGGACAGGAGCGTTTACGAGCAGTACTTC. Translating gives CASSQGWDRSVYEQYF.

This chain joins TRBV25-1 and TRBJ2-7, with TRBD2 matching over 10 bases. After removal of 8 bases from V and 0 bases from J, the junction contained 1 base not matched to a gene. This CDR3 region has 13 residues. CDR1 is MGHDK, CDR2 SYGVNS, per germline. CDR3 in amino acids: CASSSGSSYEQYF. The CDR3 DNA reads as TGTGCCAGCTCTAGCGGGAGCTCCTACGAGCAGTACTTC.

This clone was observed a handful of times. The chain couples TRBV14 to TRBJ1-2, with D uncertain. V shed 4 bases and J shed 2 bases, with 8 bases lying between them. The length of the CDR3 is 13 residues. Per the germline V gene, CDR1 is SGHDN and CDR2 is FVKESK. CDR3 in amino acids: CASSRQRNYGYTF. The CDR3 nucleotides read TGTGCCAGCAGCCGGCAGAGGAACTATGGCTACACCTTC.

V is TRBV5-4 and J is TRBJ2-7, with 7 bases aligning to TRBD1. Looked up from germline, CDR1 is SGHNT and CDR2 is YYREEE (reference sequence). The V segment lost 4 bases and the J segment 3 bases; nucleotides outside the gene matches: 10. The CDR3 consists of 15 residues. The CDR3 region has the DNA TGTGCCAGCAGCCAGGACAGGAGCCTCTACTACGAGCAGTACTTC. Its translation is CASSQDRSLYYEQYF.

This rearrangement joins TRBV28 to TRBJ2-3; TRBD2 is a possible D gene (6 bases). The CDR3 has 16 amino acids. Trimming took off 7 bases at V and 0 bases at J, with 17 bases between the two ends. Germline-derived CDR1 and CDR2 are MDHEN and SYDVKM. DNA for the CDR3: TGTGCCAGCACCGGGGGAGTGGCGGGAAGCACAGATACGCAGTATTTT. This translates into CASTGGVAGSTDTQYF.

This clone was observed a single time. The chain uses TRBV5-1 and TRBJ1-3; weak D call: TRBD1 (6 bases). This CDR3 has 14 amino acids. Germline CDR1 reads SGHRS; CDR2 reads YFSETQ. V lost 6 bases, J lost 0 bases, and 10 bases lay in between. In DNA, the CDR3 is TGCGCCAGCACCCAGGGGTCCTCTGGAAACACCATATATTTT. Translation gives CASTQGSSGNTIYF.

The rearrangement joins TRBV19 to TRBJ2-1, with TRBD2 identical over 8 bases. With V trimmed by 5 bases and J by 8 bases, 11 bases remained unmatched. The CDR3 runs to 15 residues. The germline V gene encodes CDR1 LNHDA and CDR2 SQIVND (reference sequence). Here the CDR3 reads CASSVGAGATDEQFF. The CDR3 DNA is TGTGCCAGTAGTGTCGGAGCGGGAGCTACGGATGAGCAGTTCTTC.

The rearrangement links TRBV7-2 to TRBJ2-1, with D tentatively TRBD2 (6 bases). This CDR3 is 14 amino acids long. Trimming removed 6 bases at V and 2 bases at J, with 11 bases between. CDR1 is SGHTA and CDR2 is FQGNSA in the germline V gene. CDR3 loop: CASRGGLPYNEQFF. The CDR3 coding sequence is TGTGCCAGCAGGGGGGGACTGCCCTACAATGAGCAGTTCTTC.

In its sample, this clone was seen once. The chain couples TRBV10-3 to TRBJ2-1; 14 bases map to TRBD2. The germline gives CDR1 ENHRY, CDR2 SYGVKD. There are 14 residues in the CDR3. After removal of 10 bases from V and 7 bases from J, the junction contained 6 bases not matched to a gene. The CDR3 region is CASFGTSGRNEQFF. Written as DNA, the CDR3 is TGTGCCAGCTTCGGGACTAGCGGGAGAAATGAGCAGTTCTTC.

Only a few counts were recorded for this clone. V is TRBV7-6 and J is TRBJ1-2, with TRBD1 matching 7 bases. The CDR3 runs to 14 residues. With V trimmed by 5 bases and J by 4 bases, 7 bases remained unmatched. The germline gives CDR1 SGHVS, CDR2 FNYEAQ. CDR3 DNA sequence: TGTGCCAGCAGCCGAGGCCAGGGGGGCTATGGCTACACCTTC. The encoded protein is CASSRGQGGYGYTF.

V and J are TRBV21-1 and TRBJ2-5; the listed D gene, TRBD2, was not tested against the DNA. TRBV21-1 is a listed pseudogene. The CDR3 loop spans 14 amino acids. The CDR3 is CASSKGGKVETQYF. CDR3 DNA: TGTGCCAGCAGCAAAGGAGGGAAGGTGGAGACCCAGTACTTC.

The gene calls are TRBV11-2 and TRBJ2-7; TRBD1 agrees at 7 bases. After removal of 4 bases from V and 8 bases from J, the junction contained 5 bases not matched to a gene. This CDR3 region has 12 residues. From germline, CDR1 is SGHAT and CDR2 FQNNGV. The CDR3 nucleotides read TGTGCCAGCAGCTCCGACAGGGTCCAGCAGTACTTC. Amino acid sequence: CASSSDRVQQYF.

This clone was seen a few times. The CDR3 nucleotides are TGTGCTAGTGGTTTCCTTGGGGAGCTGTTTTTT. This encodes CASGFLGELFF. V gene TRBV12-5 combines with J gene TRBJ2-2; D is uncertain. This CDR3 spans 11 amino acids. Germline CDR1 reads LGHNT; CDR2 reads FRNRAP. Trimming left V 3 bases short and J 8 bases short, with 4 bases between.

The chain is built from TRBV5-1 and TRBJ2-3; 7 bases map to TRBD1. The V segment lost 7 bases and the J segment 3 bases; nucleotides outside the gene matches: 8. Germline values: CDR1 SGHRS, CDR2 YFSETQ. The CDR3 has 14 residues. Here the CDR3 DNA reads TGCGCCAGCGCTCCTGGGACAGCAACAGATACGCAGTATTTT. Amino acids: CASAPGTATDTQYF.

CDR3 DNA: TGTGCCAGCAGCTTAGGGATACAGGGTCCCAGGGGCGAGCAGTACTTC. This sequence encodes CASSLGIQGPRGEQYF. The chain is built from TRBV7-2 and TRBJ2-7; the D gene is possibly TRBD1 (6 bases). Trimming removed 1 base at V and 6 bases at J, with 19 bases between. The germline gives CDR1 SGHTA, CDR2 FQGNSA. The CDR3 runs to 16 residues.

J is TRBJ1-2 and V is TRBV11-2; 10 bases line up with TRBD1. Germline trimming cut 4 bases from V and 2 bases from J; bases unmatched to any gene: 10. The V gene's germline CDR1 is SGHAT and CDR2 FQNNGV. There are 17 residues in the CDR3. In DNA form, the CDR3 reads TGTGCCAGCAGCTCCTACCACCGGGACAGGGGCAACTATGGCTACACCTTC. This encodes CASSSYHRDRGNYGYTF.